Sequencing of this T cell receptor (beta chain) was carried out in a study of blood T cells in healthy people across ages (dated by TCRdb to the mid-2010s). Describing the broader study: In model experiments, template switching captured about one uniquely barcoded TCR beta cDNA molecule for every two T cells. Age-related changes in TCR beta repertoire diversity were measured in the study by deep sequencing normalized with unique cDNA molecular identifiers. The donors were divided into four age groups: young (average approximately 16 years), middle-aged (almost 40), aged (about 56) and long-lived (about 79). To avoid experimental bias, donors of different ages were distributed randomly across sequencing lanes. The study analyzed two additional independent replicas of 1 million unique cDNA reads from the same blood draw for two donors, one aged 18 to 30 and one aged 80 or older.

Receptors were amplified or captured by 5' RACE. The reads were generated on an Illumina HiSeq 2500. A second about 7 to 11 cycle PCR used a sample-barcoded 5' primer and a J-beta primer mix. A unique molecular identifier was introduced onto each TCR beta cDNA molecule by a template-switch 5' adaptor carrying 12 random nucleotides. Each sample yielded at least 3 million CDR3-containing paired-end reads. First-strand cDNA was synthesized from all RNA with the Mint cDNA synthesis kit, primed by a TRBC-specific oligonucleotide. After uracil-DNA glycosylase treatment, a first 18-cycle PCR used universal primers M1SS and BC2_uni_R on all cDNA. As for the authors' bioinformatics: For normalization, 1 million high-quality reads, each with a distinct molecular identifier, were randomly selected from each sample. Reads sharing molecular identifiers were discarded rather than binned into consensus sequences. MiTCR, with a Q25 quality threshold and the strictest error-elimination algorithm, was used for CDR3 identification, clonotype clustering and error correction. A nonparametric unseen species model with Euler transformation was used to estimate a lower bound on total TCR beta diversity. Using fastp trimming at Q25 and MiXCR clonotype assembly, TCRdb reanalyzed the public sequencing data and kept in-frame beta chains. Every CDR3 protein is listed once, alongside the most common genes and DNA of its rows. TCRdb, not the original authors, processed these V and J calls. The sample profile shows 800,000 to 1,000,000 distinct CDR3 sequences; around 48% of them were found once. The ten top clones hold about an eighth of the sample.

The paper as a whole reports these results and caveats: Estimates of total diversity based on one million sequenced T cells were considered lower bounds and underestimates. Compared with the aged group, more naive CD4+ T cells, fewer expanded clones and increased TCR diversity were shown by the long-lived group, suggesting age selection. As age increased, observed TCR beta diversity per million T cells dropped in a roughly linear way, and a significant reduction was already evident by age roughly 40. Donor CMV infection status was unknown, potentially confounding age-related changes in expanded clonotypes. A strong correlation was found between observed TCR beta diversity and the percentage of naive T cells measured by flow cytometry. Bulk unsorted PBMC profiling prevented conclusive comparison of naive and antigen-experienced compartments.

Donors were 30 to 45 systemically healthy Caucasian individuals from Russia aged roughly 6 to 95 years. Approximately 9.7 milliliters of peripheral blood were drawn from each donor into EDTA-treated Vacutainer tubes. Ficoll-Paque density-gradient centrifugation was used to isolate PBMCs, with at least 6.5 million per sample. Trizol reagent was used to extract total RNA from PBMCs, with at least 5 micrograms per sample. The percentages of naive CD45RAhigh/CD27high T cells were determined by flow cytometry on a PBMC aliquot from every donor. With respect to this clonotype: Its antigen is not yet known. Base qualities are not at hand, and no much larger clone is one base apart.

The specimen was blood. This receptor was identified in a man between 25 and 39 years old in good health.

The CDR3 corresponds to CASSIAATNTQYF. The DNA sequence is as follows: TGTGCCAGCAGTATAGCGGCGACCAATACGCAGTATTTT. The chain is made from TRBV2 and TRBJ2-3; TRBD2 might be the D gene, on 6 matching bases. CDR1 is given as SNHLY and CDR2 as FYNNEI, both from the germline V gene. Relative to germline, V is 5 bases shorter and J is 7 bases shorter, with 13 bases between their ends. The cysteine opens and the phenylalanine closes a CDR3 of 13 amino acids. The only DNA kept is the CDR3, 39 bases in frame from the first base.